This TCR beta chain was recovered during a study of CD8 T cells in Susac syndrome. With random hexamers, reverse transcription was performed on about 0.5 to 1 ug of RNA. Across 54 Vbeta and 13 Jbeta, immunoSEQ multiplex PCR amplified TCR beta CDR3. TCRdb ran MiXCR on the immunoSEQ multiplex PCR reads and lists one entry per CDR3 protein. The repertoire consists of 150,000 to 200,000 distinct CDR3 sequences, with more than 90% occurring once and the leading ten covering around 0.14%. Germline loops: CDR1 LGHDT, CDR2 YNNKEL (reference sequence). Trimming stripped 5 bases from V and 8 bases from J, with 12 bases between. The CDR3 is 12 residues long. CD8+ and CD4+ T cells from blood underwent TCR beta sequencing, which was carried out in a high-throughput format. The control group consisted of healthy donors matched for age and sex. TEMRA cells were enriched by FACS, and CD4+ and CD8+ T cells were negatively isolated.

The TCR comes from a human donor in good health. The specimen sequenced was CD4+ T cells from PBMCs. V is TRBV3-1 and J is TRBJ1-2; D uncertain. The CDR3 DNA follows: TGTGCCAGCAGCGACGCCCTATTCGGCTACACCTTC. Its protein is CASSDALFGYTF.